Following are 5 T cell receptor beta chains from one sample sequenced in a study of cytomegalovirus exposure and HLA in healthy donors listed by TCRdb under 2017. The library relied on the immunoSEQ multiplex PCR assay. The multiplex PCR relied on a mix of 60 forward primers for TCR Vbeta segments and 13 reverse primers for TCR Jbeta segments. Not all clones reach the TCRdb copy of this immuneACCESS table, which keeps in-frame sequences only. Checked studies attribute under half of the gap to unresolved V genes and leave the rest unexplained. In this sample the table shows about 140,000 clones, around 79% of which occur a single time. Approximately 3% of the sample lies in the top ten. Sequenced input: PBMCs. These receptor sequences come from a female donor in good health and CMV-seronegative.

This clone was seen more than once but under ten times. This CDR3 reads CAWSVEGNQPQHF. The DNA of the CDR3 is TGTGCCTGGAGTGTGGAGGGGAATCAGCCCCAGCATTTT. The chain is built from TRBV30 and TRBJ1-5, with D possibly TRBD1 on 5 matching bases. Germline lookup yields CDR1 GTSNPN and CDR2 SVGIG (reference sequence). The CDR3 is 13 residues long. V was shortened by 0 bases and J by 4 bases, with 7 bases between the two germline ends.

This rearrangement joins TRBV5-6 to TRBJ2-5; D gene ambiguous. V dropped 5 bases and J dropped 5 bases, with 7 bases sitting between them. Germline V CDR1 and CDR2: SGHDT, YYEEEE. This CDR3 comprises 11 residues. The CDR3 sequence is CASSYRETQYF. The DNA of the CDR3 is TGTGCCAGCAGTTACCGGGAGACCCAGTACTTC. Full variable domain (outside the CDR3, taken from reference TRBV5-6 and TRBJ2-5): DAGVTQSPTHLIKTRGQQVTLRCSPKSGHDTVSWYQQALGQGPQFIFQYYEEEERQRGNFPDRFSGHQFPNYSSELNVNALLLGDSALYLCASSYRETQYFGPGTRLLVL.

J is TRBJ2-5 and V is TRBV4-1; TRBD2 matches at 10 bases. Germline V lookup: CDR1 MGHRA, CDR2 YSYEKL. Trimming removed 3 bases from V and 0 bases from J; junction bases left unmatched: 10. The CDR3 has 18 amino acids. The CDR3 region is CASSQTAYSGGNQETQYF. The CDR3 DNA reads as TGCGCCAGCAGCCAGACCGCTTATAGCGGGGGGAACCAAGAGACCCAGTACTTC.

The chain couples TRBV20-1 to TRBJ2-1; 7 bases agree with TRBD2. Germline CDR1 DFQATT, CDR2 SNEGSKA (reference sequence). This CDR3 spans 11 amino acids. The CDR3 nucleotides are TGCGGCGGGAGTCTCATGAATGAGCAGTTCTTC. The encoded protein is CGGSLMNEQFF.

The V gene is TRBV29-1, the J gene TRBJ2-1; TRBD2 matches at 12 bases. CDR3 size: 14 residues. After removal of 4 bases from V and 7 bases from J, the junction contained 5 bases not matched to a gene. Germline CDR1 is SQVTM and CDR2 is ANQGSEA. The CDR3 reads CSVAPSGRGNEQFF. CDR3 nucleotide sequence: TGCAGCGTTGCCCCTAGCGGGAGGGGGAATGAGCAGTTCTTC.